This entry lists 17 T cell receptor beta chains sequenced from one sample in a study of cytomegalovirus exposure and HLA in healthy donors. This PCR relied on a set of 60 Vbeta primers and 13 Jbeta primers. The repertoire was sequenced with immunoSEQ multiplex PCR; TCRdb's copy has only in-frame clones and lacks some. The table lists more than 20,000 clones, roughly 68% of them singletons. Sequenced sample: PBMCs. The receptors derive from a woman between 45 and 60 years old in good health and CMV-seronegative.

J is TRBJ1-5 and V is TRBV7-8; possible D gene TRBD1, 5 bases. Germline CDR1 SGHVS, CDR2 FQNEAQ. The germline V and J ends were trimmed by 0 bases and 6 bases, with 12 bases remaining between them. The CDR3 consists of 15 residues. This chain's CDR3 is CASSLAPGGGQPQHF. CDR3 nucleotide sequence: TGTGCCAGCAGCTTAGCGCCGGGGGGGGGTCAGCCCCAGCATTTT.

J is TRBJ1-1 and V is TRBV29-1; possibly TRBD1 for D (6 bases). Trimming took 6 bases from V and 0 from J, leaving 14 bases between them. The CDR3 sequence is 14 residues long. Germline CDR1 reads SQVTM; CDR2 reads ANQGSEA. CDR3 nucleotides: TGCAGCGTACACAGGGTTTCCATGAACACTGAAGCTTTCTTT. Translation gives CSVHRVSMNTEAFF.

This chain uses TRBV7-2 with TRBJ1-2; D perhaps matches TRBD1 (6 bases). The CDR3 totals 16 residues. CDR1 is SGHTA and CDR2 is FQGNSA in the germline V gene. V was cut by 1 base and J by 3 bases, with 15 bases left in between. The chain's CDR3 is CASSLVGRGADYGYTF. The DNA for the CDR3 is TGTGCCAGCAGCTTAGTAGGGCGGGGGGCGGACTATGGCTACACCTTC.

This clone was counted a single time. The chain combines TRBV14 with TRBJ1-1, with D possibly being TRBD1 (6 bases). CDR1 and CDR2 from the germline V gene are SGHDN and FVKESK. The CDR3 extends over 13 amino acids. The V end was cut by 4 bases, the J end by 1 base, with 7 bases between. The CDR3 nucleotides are TGTGCCAGCAGCCTACAGGGGAACACTGAAGCTTTCTTT. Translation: CASSLQGNTEAFF. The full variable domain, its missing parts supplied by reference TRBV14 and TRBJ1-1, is EAGVTQFPSHSVIEKGQTVTLRCDPISGHDNLYWYRRVMGKEIKFLLHFVKESKQDESGMPNNRFLAERTGGTYSTLKVQPAELEDSGVYFCASSLQGNTEAFFGQGTRLTVV.

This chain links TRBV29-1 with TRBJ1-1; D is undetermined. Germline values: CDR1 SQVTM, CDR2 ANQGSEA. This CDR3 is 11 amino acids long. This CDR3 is CSGYRDTEAFF. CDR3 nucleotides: TGCAGTGGGTACCGGGACACTGAAGCTTTCTTT.

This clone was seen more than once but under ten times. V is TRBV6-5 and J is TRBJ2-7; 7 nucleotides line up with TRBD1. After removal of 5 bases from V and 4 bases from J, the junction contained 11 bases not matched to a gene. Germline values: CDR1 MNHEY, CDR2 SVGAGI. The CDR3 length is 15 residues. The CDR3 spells CASSPTGPTGYEQYF. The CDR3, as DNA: TGTGCCAGCAGTCCCACGGGGCCGACAGGGTACGAGCAGTACTTC.

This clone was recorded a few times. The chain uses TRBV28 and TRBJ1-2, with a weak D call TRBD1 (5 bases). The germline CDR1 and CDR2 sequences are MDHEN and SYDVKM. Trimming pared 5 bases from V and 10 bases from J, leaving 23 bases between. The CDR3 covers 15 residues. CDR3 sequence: CASSRTGPADGIYTF. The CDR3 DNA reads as TGTGCCAGCAGTAGAACAGGCCCGGCGGATGGAATCTACACCTTC.

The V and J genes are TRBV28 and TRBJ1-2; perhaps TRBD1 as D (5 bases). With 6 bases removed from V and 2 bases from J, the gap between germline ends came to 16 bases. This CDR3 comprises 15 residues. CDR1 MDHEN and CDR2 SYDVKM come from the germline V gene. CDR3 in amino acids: CASSPGVRPNYGYTF. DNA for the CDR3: TGTGCCAGCAGCCCGGGGGTTCGGCCCAACTATGGCTACACCTTC.

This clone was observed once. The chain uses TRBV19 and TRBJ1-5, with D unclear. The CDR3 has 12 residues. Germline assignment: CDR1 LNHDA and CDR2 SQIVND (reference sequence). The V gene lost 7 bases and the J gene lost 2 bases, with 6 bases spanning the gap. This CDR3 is CASKRGNQPQHF. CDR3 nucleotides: TGTGCCAGTAAGAGGGGCAATCAGCCCCAGCATTTT.

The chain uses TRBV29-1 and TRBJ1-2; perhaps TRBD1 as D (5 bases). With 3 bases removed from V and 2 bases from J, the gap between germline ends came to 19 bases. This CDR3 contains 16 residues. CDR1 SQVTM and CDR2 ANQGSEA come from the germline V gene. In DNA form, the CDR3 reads TGCAGCGTTGACCCGCTAGTAAGGGGTTTAAACTATGGCTACACCTTC. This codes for CSVDPLVRGLNYGYTF.

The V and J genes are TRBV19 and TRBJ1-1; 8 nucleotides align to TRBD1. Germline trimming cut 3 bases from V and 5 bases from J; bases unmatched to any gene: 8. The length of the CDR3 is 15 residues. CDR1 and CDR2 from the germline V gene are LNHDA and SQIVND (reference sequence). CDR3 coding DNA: TGTGCCAGTAGTATCGACAGGGGACGGTGGACTGAAGCTTTCTTT. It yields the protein CASSIDRGRWTEAFF.

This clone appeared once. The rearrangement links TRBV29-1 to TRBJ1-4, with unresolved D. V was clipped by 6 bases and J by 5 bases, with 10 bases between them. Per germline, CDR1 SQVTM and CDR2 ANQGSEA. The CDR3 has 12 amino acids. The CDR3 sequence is CSVATANEKLFF. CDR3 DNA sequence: TGCAGCGTGGCTACAGCAAATGAAAAACTGTTTTTT.

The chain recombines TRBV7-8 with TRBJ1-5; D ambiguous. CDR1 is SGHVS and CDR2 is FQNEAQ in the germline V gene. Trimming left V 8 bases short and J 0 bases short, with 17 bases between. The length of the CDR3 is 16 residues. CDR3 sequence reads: CASALGGGLSNQPQHF. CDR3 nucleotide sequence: TGTGCCAGCGCCTTGGGTGGAGGTCTTAGCAATCAGCCCCAGCATTTT.

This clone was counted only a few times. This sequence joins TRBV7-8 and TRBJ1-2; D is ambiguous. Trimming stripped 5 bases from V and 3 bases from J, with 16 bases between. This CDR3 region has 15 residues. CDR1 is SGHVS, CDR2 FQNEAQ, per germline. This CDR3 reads CASSPSPKDYYGYTF. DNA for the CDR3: TGTGCCAGCAGCCCGAGCCCAAAAGATTACTATGGCTACACCTTC. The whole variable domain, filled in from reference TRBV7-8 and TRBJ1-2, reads GAGVSQSPRYKVAKRGQDVALRCDPISGHVSLFWYQQALGQGPEFLTYFQNEAQLDKSGLPSDRFFAERPEGSVSTLKIQRTQQEDSAVYLCASSPSPKDYYGYTFGSGTRLTVV.

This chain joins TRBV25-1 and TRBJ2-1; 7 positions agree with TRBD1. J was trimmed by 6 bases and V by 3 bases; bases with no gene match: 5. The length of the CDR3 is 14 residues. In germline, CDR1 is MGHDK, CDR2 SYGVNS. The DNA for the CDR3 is TGTGCCAGCAGTGACCTCGACAGGGCCAATGAGCAGTTCTTC. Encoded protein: CASSDLDRANEQFF.

This CDR3 reads CASSITGGAGANVLTF. The CDR3 DNA follows: TGTGCCAGCAGCATTACAGGGGGCGCTGGGGCCAACGTCCTGACTTTC. V gene TRBV13 combines with J gene TRBJ2-6; 9 bases match TRBD1. Germline V gives CDR1 PRHDT, CDR2 FYEKMQ (reference sequence). The V and J ends lost 5 bases and 2 bases, in that order; junction bases with no gene match: 4. The CDR3 is made up of 16 amino acids.

The CDR3 bases are TGTGCCAGCAGCGAGGTGGGAGCGGGAGGGCCCTATACGCAGTATTTT. Translating it yields CASSEVGAGGPYTQYF. The J gene is TRBJ2-3, the V gene TRBV9, with TRBD2 identical over 10 bases. Germline trimming cut 3 bases from V and 7 bases from J; bases unmatched to any gene: 11. This CDR3 comprises 16 residues. CDR1 and CDR2 from the germline V gene are SGDLS and YYNGEE.